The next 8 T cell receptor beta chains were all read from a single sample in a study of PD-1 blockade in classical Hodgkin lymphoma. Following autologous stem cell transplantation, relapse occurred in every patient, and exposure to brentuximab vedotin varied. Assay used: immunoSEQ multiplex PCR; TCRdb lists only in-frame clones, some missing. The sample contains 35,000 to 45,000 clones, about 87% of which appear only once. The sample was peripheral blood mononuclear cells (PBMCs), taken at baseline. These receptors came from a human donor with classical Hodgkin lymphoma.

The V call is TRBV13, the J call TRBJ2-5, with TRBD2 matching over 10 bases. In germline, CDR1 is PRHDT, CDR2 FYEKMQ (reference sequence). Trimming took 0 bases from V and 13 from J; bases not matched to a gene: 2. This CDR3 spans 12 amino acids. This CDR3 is CASSLGRTSGYF. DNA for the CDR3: TGTGCCAGCAGCTTAGGCCGGACTAGCGGGTACTTC.

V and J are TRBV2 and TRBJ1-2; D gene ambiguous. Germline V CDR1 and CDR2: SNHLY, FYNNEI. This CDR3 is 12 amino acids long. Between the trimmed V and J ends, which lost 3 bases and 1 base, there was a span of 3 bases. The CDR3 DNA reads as TGTGCCAGCAGTGACAATAACTATGGCTACACCTTC. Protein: CASSDNNYGYTF.

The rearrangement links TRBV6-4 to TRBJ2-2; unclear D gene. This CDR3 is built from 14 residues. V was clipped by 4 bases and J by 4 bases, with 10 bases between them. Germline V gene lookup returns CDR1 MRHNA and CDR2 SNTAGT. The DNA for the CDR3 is TGTGCCAGCAGTGCAGAGTTGACCACCGGGGAGCTGTTTTTT. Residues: CASSAELTTGELFF.

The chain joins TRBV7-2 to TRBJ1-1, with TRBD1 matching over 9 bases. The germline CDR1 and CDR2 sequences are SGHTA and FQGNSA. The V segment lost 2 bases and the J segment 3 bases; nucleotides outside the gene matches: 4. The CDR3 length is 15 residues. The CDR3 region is CASSLTGGRDTEAFF. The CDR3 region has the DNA TGTGCCAGCAGCTTAACAGGGGGCCGGGACACTGAAGCTTTCTTT.

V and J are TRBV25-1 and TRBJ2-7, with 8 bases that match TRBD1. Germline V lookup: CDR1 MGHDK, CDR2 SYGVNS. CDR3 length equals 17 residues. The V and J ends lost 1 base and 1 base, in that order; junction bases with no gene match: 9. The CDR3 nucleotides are TGTGCCAGCAGTGAATCCCCCGGACAGGGACCTTCCTACGAGCAGTACTTC. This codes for CASSESPGQGPSYEQYF.

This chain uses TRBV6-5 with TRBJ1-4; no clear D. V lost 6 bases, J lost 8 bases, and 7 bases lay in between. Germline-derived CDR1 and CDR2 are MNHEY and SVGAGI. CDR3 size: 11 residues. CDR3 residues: CASRTGEKLFF. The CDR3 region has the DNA TGTGCCAGCAGAACCGGAGAAAAACTGTTTTTT.

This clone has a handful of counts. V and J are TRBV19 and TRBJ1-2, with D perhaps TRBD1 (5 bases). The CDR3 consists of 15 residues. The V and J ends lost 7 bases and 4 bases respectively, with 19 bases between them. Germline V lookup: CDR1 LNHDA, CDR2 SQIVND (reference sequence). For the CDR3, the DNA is TGTGCCAGTAATGTCCGGGACGGTAGCACCTATGGCTACACCTTC. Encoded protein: CASNVRDGSTYGYTF.

The DNA for the CDR3 is TGCGCCAGCAGCTACGGACTATTGGCAGATACGCAGTATTTT. Translation gives CASSYGLLADTQYF. The chain uses TRBV5-1 and TRBJ2-3, with D possibly matching TRBD2 (6 bases). The CDR3 length is 14 residues. Trimming shortened V by 3 bases and J by 4 bases, and 12 bases separated the two germline ends. The V gene's germline CDR1 is SGHRS and CDR2 YFSETQ.